The 2 T cell receptor beta chains below come from one sample, sequenced in a study of blood T cell repertoires in COVID-19. Method: immunoSEQ multiplex PCR; TCRdb's copy keeps in-frame clones and lacks some. The sample yields about 84,000 clones, more than 70% seen once. Sequencing used peripheral blood. These receptors were obtained from a man of 80 years or more with active or convalescent COVID-19.

This clone came up once. The genes are TRBV11-3 and TRBJ2-1; the match to TRBD1 covers 7 bases. The CDR3 length is 14 residues. V trimming: 3 bases; J trimming: 2 bases; junction bases outside the gene matches: 1. CDR1 and CDR2 (germline): SGHNT, YENEEA. This CDR3 reads CASSLTGTYNEQFF. The CDR3 nucleotides read TGTGCCAGCAGCTTGACAGGGACCTACAATGAGCAGTTCTTC. The full variable domain, with the rest looked up from reference TRBV11-3 and TRBJ2-1, is EAGVVQSPRYKIIEKKQPVAFWCNPISGHNTLYWYLQNLGQGPELLIRYENEEAVDDSQLPKDRFSAERLKGVDSTLKIQPAELGDSAVYLCASSLTGTYNEQFFGPGTRLTVL.

This clone was seen many times. The chain couples TRBV7-3 to TRBJ1-1, with 9 bases lining up with TRBD1. This CDR3 has 16 amino acids. Looked up from germline, CDR1 is SGHTA and CDR2 is FQGTGA. V dropped 2 bases and J dropped 5; count of bases not matched to a gene: 9. CDR3 residues: CASSLYRDRACTEAFF. CDR3 coding DNA: TGTGCCAGCAGCTTATACCGGGACAGGGCGTGTACTGAAGCTTTCTTT. The full variable domain, completed using reference TRBV7-3 and TRBJ1-1, is GAGVSQTPSNKVTEKGKYVELRCDPISGHTALYWYRQSLGQGPEFLIYFQGTGAADDSGLPNDRFFAVRPEGSVSTLKIQRTERGDSAVYLCASSLYRDRACTEAFFGQGTRLTVV.